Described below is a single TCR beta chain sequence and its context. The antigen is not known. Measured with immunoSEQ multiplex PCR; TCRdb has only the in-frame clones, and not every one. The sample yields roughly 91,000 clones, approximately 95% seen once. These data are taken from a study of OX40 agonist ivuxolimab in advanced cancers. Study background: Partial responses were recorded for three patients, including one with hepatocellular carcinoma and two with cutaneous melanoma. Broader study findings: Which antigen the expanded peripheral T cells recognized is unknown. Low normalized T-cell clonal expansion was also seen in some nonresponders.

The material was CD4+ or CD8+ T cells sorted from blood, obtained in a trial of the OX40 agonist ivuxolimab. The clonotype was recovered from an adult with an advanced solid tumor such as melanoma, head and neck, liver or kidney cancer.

CDR3 DNA sequence: TGTGCCAGCAGCACCGACGCGGGCTCCTACGAGCAGTACTTC. This codes for CASSTDAGSYEQYF. The chain carries TRBV11-2 and TRBJ2-7, with D possibly TRBD2 on 5 matching bases. The CDR3 spans 14 residues. The V and J ends lost 5 bases and 0 bases respectively, with 11 bases between them. Germline loops: CDR1 SGHAT, CDR2 FQNNGV.